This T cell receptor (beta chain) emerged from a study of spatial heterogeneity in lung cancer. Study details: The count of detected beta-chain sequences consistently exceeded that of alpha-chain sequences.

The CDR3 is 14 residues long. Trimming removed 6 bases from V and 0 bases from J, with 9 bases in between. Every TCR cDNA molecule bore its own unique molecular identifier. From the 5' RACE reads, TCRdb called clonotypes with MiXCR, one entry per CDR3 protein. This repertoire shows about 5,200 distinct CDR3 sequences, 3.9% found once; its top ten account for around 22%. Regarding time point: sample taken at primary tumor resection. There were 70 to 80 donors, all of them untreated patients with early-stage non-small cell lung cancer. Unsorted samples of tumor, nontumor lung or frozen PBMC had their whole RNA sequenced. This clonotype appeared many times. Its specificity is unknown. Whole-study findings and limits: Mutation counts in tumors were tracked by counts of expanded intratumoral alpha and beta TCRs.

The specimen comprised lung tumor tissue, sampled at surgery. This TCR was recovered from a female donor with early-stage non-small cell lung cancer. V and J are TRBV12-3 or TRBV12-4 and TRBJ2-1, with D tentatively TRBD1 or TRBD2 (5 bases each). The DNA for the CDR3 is TGTGCCAGCAGCCCCGGGGCCTCCTACAATGAGCAGTTCTTC. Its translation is CASSPGASYNEQFF.